Given below is one TCR beta chain in context. The clone's antigen remains unknown. Base quality data are lacking; no much larger clone is found one base away. These data belong to a study of lymphopenia after photon versus proton radiotherapy (dated by TCRdb to 2018 to 2020). Concerning the study at large: The immunological effects of photon versus proton radiation therapy were compared in patients with gastrointestinal tumors who developed high-grade lymphopenia. The cohort included some 20 patients with gastrointestinal tumors who developed lymphopenia after receiving either photon or proton therapy. The goal of the study was to characterize the differences between the two radiation modalities in how they affect the immune system.

CDR1 and CDR2 (SGDLS, YYNGEE) derive from the germline V gene. V is trimmed back by 3 bases and J by 4 bases, and the junction contains 4 bases that no gene match accounts for. The CDR3 holds 14 amino acids from the cysteine to the phenylalanine. CDR3 DNA is the only sequence kept; it has 42 bases, read in frame from the first base. Libraries were prepared through the immunoSEQ multiplex PCR assay. Alongside multiparametric flow cytometry, deep sequencing of rearranged TCR beta loci was used to profile the T cell repertoires. This immuneACCESS table, as held by TCRdb, lists in-frame sequences with V and J called but not all clones. Of the missing ones, under half trace to an unresolved V gene in checked studies; the others have no known cause. Across this sample there are 150,000 to 200,000 clones, with about 88% seen only once. About 4.7% of the sample is taken by the ten largest. What the research found in general, with its limitations: The survival association was assessed only in patients who died, and the authors presented better survival with proton therapy as a possibility rather than a demonstrated result. Across the cohort, a larger post-nadir drop in TCR diversity was inversely correlated with overall survival time among patients who died. After the lymphocyte count nadir, oligoclonal expansion, especially of CD8+ Temra cells, was observed in photon-treated repertoires, and the drop in diversity was driven by this expansion. Relative stability during treatment was observed in proton-treated patients, whereas loss of naive T cells and TCR diversity and gain of effector/memory populations were observed in photon-treated patients.

The receptor was derived from a man over 45 with gastric cancer. Recombination connected TRBV9 to TRBJ2-7; 10 of the junction bases match TRBD1. The material sequenced was peripheral blood, taken from a patient treated with photon-based radiotherapy. The DNA sequence follows: TGTGCCAGCAGCGCCCGGGACAGGGGTTACGAGCAGTACTTC. Translated, it reads CASSARDRGYEQYF.